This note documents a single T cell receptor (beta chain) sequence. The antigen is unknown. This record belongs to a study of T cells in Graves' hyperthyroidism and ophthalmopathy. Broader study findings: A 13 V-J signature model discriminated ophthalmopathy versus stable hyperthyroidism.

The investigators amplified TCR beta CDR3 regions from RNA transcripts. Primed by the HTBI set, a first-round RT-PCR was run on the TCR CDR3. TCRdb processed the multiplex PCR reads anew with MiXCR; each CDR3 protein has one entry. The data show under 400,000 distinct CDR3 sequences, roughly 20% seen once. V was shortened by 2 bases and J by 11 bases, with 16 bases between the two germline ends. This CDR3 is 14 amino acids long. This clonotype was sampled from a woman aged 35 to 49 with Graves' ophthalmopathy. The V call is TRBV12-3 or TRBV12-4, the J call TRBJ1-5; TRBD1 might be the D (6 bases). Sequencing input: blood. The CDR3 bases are TGTGCCAGCAGTTTAAAGGGTCTAGGGGGGGCCCAGCATTTT. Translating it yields CASSLKGLGGAQHF.